The 10 T cell receptor beta chains below all came from one sample that was sequenced in a study of beta chain features in type 1 diabetes. Sequencing targeted expressed TCRB transcripts, as all isolated RNA had been reverse transcribed. Libraries were prepared by immunoSEQ multiplex PCR; TCRdb keeps only in-frame clonotypes and omits some of them. The repertoire consists of 38,000 or so clones, with 55% to 70% occurring once and the leading ten covering 2% to 2.5%. The material sequenced was Tregs from blood. These receptors were obtained from a woman aged 25-40 years in good health.

By share of the sample, this clone is medium-sized (0.01 to 0.1%). At one end the junction does not follow the germline gene, possibly because of a read error. The J gene is TRBJ1-5, the V gene TRBV19; 7 bases match TRBD1. This CDR3 has 14 amino acids. CDR1 is LNHDA and CDR2 is SQIVND in the germline V gene (reference sequence). The CDR3 nucleotides read TGTGCCAGTAGTGCGTCAGGGGGAAATCAGGCCCAGCATTTT. It yields the protein CASSASGGNQAQHF.

V and J are TRBV29-1 and TRBJ1-1; a possible D gene is TRBD1 (5 bases). Germline CDR1 reads SQVTM; CDR2 reads ANQGSEA. V lost 5 bases, J lost 1 base, and 11 bases lay in between. This CDR3 has 13 residues. The CDR3 sequence is CSVSRVGNTEAFF. The CDR3 region has the DNA TGCAGCGTTTCCAGGGTCGGGAACACTGAAGCTTTCTTT.

V and J are TRBV30 and TRBJ2-3, with D unclear. The V end was cut by 3 bases, the J end by 6 bases, with 13 bases between. Germline V gene data show CDR1 as GTSNPN and CDR2 as SVGIG (reference sequence). The CDR3 spans 13 residues. In nucleotides, the CDR3 is TGTGCCTGGAGGTATATGGCCCGCGATACGCAGTATTTT. Residues: CAWRYMARDTQYF. The full variable domain, with the rest looked up from reference TRBV30 and TRBJ2-3, is SQTIHQWPATLVQPVGSPLSLECTVEGTSNPNLYWYRQAAGRGLQLLFYSVGIGQISSEVPQNLSASRPQDRQFILSSKKLLLSDSGFYLCAWRYMARDTQYFGPGTRLTVL.

Only a few counts were recorded for this clone. V and J are TRBV18 and TRBJ1-1; 7 bases agree with TRBD1. CDR1 and CDR2 (germline): KGHSH, LQKENI. With 8 bases clipped from V and 5 bases from J, the junction kept 11 bases outside the gene matches. The CDR3 totals 14 residues. CDR3 loop: CASLQGGRGTEAFF. CDR3 sequence (DNA): TGTGCCAGCCTTCAAGGGGGCAGGGGGACTGAAGCTTTCTTT.

In its sample, this clone was seen a few times. This sequence joins TRBV4-2 and TRBJ1-5, with TRBD1 identical over 8 bases. J gave up 7 bases and V 1 base, and 12 bases lay outside the gene matches. The germline V gene has CDR1 LGHNA and CDR2 YNFKEQ. The CDR3 is 17 amino acids. The CDR3 reads CASSQGPQQGEGQPQHF. The CDR3, as DNA: TGTGCCAGCAGCCAAGGCCCCCAACAGGGGGAGGGACAGCCCCAGCATTTT.

The V and J genes are TRBV7-3 and TRBJ2-7; D is uncertain. The CDR3 has 15 residues. Trimming removed 2 bases from V and 4 bases from J, with 15 bases in between. CDR1 SGHTA and CDR2 FQGTGA come from the germline V gene. CDR3 in amino acids: CASSLRSGGDYEQYF. CDR3 DNA sequence: TGTGCCAGCAGCTTACGTAGTGGCGGAGATTACGAGCAGTACTTC.

The rearrangement uses TRBV7-6 and TRBJ1-1, with D tentatively TRBD1 (6 bases). This CDR3 spans 13 amino acids. The ends were cut back, 0 bases at V and 11 bases at J, with 13 bases in the middle. Germline loops: CDR1 SGHVS, CDR2 FNYEAQ. The CDR3 DNA follows: TGTGCCAGCAGCTTAGCAACGGGGACAAGGGCTTTCTTT. Residues: CASSLATGTRAFF.

This clone has just a few counts. The rearrangement links TRBV5-1 to TRBJ2-1; 11 nucleotides agree with TRBD2. V dropped 4 bases and J dropped 10; count of bases not matched to a gene: 10. Germline lookup yields CDR1 SGHRS and CDR2 YFSETQ. There are 15 residues in the CDR3. The DNA for the CDR3 is TGCGCCAGCAGCGTTGGGCTAGCGGGAGGAGGAGAGCAGTTCTTC. Amino acids: CASSVGLAGGGEQFF.

The chain recombines TRBV6-5 with TRBJ2-7; 9 nucleotides align to TRBD2. The V gene end was trimmed by 6 bases and the J gene end by 1 base; junction bases not matched to a gene: 7. The CDR3 runs 15 residues. The germline V gene encodes CDR1 MNHEY and CDR2 SVGAGI. This chain's CDR3 is CASRGSGSLSYEQYF. The CDR3, as DNA: TGTGCCAGCAGGGGTAGCGGGAGCCTATCCTACGAGCAGTACTTC.

This chain joins TRBV18 and TRBJ1-6; TRBD1 agrees at 8 bases. This CDR3 is built from 15 residues. The trim removed 3 bases at V and 8 bases at J, leaving 6 bases unmatched. Germline V gene sequence: CDR1 KGHSH, CDR2 LQKENI. The CDR3, as DNA: TGTGCCAGCTCACCGACAGGGGTTTATGATTCACCCCTCCACTTT. Translation gives CASSPTGVYDSPLHF.